The clone carrying this T cell receptor (beta chain) was recorded a few times. Its antigen remains unknown. The data stem from a study of beta chain features in type 1 diabetes. Study-wide results and caveats: Using cDNA template may skew counts toward highly expressing activated cells. Naive, central memory and regulatory TCRB repertoires appeared more similar among patients than healthy donors.

CDR1 is MNHEY and CDR2 is SVGAGI in the germline V gene. The CDR3 runs to 14 residues. V lost 0 bases and J lost 1, with 6 bases in between. Expressed TCRB transcripts were sequenced because the isolated RNA had all been reverse transcribed beforehand. Produced via immunoSEQ multiplex PCR; TCRdb's table is partial and in-frame only. The data hold about 150,000 clones, with around 51% observed a single time. The genes are TRBV6-5 and TRBJ1-1, with D unclear. The sample was Tregs from blood. The clonotype was recovered from a man aged 18 to 35 in good health. CDR3 region: CASSYSRWNTEAFF. Here the CDR3 DNA reads TGTGCCAGCAGTTACTCGCGCTGGAACACTGAAGCTTTCTTT.